These 9 T cell receptor beta chains share one sample of origin, sequenced in a study of blood T cell repertoires in COVID-19 (dated by TCRdb to 2020 to 2022). Receptor amplification or capture employed the immunoSEQ multiplex PCR assay. The source is immuneACCESS, and TCRdb retained only in-frame sequences with V and J called. Part of the clones is not carried over; for the studies checked, unresolved V genes explain less than half of this, and the remainder is unexplained. The sample table shows 200,000 to 250,000 clones, and around 90% are seen once. The top ten hold approximately 2.5% of the sample. Specimen: peripheral blood. Receptor source: a man aged 25-45 years with COVID-19, enrolled during active disease.

The V and J genes are TRBV19 and TRBJ2-7; 12 bases align to TRBD2. The CDR3 covers 16 residues. Germline CDR1 reads LNHDA; CDR2 reads SQIVND (reference sequence). The junction had 4 bases not matched to a gene; V was cut back by 4 bases and J by 0 bases. DNA of the CDR3: TGTGCCAGTAGTAAGCAGGGACTAGCGGGCTCCTACGAGCAGTACTTC. Amino acid sequence: CASSKQGLAGSYEQYF.

V and J are TRBV7-2 and TRBJ2-7, with 14 bases lining up with TRBD2. Germline trimming cut 0 bases from V and 5 bases from J; bases unmatched to any gene: 6. The CDR3 spans 17 residues. In germline, CDR1 is SGHTA, CDR2 FQGNSA. CDR3 residues: CASSLAGTSGGPDEQYF. In nucleotides, the CDR3 is TGTGCCAGCAGCTTAGCCGGGACTAGCGGGGGCCCTGACGAGCAGTACTTC.

The gene calls are TRBV4-3 and TRBJ1-2, with TRBD1 as a possible D gene (5 bases). The CDR3 spans 16 residues. V lost 0 bases to trimming and J lost 6 bases, with 17 bases between them. Germline-derived CDR1 and CDR2 are LGHNA and YSLEER. Here the CDR3 reads CASSQDRTLPGHGYTF. CDR3 DNA: TGCGCCAGCAGCCAAGACCGGACACTACCTGGGCATGGCTACACCTTC.

The chain couples TRBV3-1 (or the pseudogene TRBV3-2) to TRBJ1-1, with TRBD1 matching over 7 bases. The CDR3 totals 14 residues. With V trimmed by 3 bases and J by 4 bases, 5 bases remained unmatched. CDR1 is LGHDT and CDR2 is YNNKEL in the germline V gene (reference sequence). CDR3: CASSQSRGSTEAFF. The CDR3 DNA is TGTGCCAGCAGCCAGTCCAGGGGGAGCACTGAAGCTTTCTTT.

This sequence joins TRBV4-1 and TRBJ1-1; weak D call: TRBD1 (6 bases). Between the trimmed V and J ends, which lost 5 bases and 1 base, there was a span of 14 bases. Germline CDR1 reads MGHRA; CDR2 reads YSYEKL. The CDR3 extends over 15 amino acids. The CDR3 loop reads CASSFGGGQNTEAFF. CDR3 in DNA: TGCGCCAGCAGCTTCGGGGGGGGCCAGAACACTGAAGCTTTCTTT.

This sequence joins TRBV12-3 or TRBV12-4 and TRBJ2-2; D is uncertain. Trimming took off 6 bases at V and 7 bases at J, with 9 bases between the two ends. The CDR3 is 12 amino acids. The CDR3 here is CASSLALGELFF. The DNA of the CDR3 is TGTGCCAGCAGCCTGGCTCTCGGGGAGCTGTTTTTT.

The count of this clone is one. V is TRBV10-3 and J is TRBJ2-1, with D perhaps TRBD1 (5 bases). Germline-derived CDR1 and CDR2 are ENHRY and SYGVKD. The CDR3 covers 17 residues. Trimming removed 0 bases from V and 1 base from J, with 13 bases in between. CDR3 nucleotides: TGTGCCATCAGTGAGTCTAGGGGCAGGGATTCCTACAATGAGCAGTTCTTC. It is translated as CAISESRGRDSYNEQFF.

This rearrangement joins TRBV6-5 to TRBJ1-6, with D uncertain. The V gene lost 8 bases and the J gene lost 9 bases, with 14 bases spanning the gap. This CDR3 comprises 13 residues. Germline V gene lookup returns CDR1 MNHEY and CDR2 SVGAGI. For the CDR3, the DNA is TGTGCCAGCGGACGGGATTCGTTTTCACCCCTCCACTTT. It encodes CASGRDSFSPLHF.

V and J are TRBV5-1 and TRBJ2-3; D remains ambiguous. CDR1 and CDR2 (germline): SGHRS, YFSETQ. Trimming took 0 bases from V and 0 from J, leaving 8 bases between them. The CDR3 is made up of 15 amino acids. In DNA, the CDR3 is TGCGCCAGCAGCTTGGGACATCCTAGCACAGATACGCAGTATTTT. Amino acids: CASSLGHPSTDTQYF. Based on the CDR3 plus reference TRBV5-1 and TRBJ2-3, the full variable domain is KAGVTQTPRYLIKTRGQQVTLSCSPISGHRSVSWYQQTPGQGLQFLFEYFSETQRNKGNFPGRFSGRQFSNSRSEMNVSTLELGDSALYLCASSLGHPSTDTQYFGPGTRLTVL.